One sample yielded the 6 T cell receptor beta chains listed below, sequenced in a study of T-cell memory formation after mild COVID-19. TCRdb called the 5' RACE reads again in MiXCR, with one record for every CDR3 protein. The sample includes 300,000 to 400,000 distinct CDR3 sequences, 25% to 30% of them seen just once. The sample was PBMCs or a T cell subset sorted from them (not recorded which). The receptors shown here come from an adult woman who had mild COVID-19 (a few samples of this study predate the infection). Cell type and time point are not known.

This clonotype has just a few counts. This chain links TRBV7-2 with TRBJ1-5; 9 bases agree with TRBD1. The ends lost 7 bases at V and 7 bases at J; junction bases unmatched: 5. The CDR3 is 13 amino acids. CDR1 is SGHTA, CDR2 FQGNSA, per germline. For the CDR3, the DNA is TGTGCCAGCAACTGGGACAGGGACCAGCCCCAGCATTTT. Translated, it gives CASNWDRDQPQHF.

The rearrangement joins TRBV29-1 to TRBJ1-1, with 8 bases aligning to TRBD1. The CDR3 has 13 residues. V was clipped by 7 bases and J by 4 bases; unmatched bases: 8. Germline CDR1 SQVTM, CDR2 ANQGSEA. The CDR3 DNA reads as TGCAGCGCTAGACAGGGGTCAAGCACTGAAGCTTTCTTT. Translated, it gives CSARQGSSTEAFF.

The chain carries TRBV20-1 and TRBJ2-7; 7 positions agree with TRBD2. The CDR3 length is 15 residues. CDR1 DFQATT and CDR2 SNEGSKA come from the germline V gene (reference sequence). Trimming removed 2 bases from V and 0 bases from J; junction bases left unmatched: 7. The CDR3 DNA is TGCAGTGCTAGACCAAACGGGAGGAGCTCCTACGAGCAGTACTTC. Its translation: CSARPNGRSSYEQYF.

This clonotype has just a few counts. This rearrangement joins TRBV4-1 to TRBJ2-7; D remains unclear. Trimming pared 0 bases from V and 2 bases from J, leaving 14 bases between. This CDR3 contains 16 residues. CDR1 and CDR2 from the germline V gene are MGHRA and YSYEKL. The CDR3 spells CASSQEGSLPTYEQYF. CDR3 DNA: TGCGCCAGCAGCCAAGAAGGCTCCCTACCAACCTACGAGCAGTACTTC.

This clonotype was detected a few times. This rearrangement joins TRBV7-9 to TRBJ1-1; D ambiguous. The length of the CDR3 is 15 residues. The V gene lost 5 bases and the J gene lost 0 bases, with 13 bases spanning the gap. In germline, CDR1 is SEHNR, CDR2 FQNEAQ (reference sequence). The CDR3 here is CASSAHGDLNTEAFF. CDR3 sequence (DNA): TGTGCCAGCAGCGCCCACGGAGACTTGAACACTGAAGCTTTCTTT.

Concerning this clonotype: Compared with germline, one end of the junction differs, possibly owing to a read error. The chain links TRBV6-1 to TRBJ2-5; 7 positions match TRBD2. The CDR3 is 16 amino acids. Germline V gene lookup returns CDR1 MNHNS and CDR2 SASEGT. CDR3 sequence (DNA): TGTGCCAGCAGCTTTCTAGCGGAGAGCTTGGGTGGGACCCAGTGCTTC. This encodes CASSFLAESLGGTQCF.